A single count supports the clone carrying this T cell receptor beta chain. These data belong to a study of blood T cell repertoires in COVID-19. Study-level information: Both acute and convalescent COVID-19 samples were obtained from the United States, Italy and Spain.

This CDR3 is built from 13 residues. V shed 4 bases and J shed 0 bases, with 6 bases lying between them. CDR1 MNHEY and CDR2 SVGAGI come from the germline V gene. Clones were sequenced by immunoSEQ multiplex PCR, and TCRdb holds only the in-frame ones, with some missing. Among some 150,000 clones listed, approximately 80% were seen once. The sample comprised peripheral blood. This rearrangement joins TRBV6-5 to TRBJ1-1, with unresolved D. The sequence was obtained from a woman in her seventies with COVID-19, enrolled during active disease. The CDR3 loop reads CASSSTLNTEAFF. For the CDR3, the DNA is TGTGCCAGCAGTTCGACACTGAACACTGAAGCTTTCTTT.